In this sample, the clone carrying this T cell receptor (beta chain) turned up a few times. This entry is derived from a study of identical twins. TCRdb reprocessed the 5' RACE reads via MiXCR and lists one record per CDR3 protein. The data show about 520,000 distinct CDR3 sequences, under 25% seen once. Trimming took off 5 bases at V and 8 bases at J, with 13 bases between the two ends. In germline, CDR1 is LNHDA, CDR2 SQIVND (reference sequence). CDR3 length equals 13 residues. These data are also associated with another study on T cells expressing NK-cell markers.

This chain uses TRBV19 with TRBJ1-5, with unresolved D. Source material: CD4+ T cells sorted from blood. The clonotype comes from a woman aged 18-29 years in good health. The CDR3 sequence: CASSRTRKEPQHF. As DNA, the CDR3 is TGTGCCAGTAGTCGGACGCGAAAGGAGCCCCAGCATTTT. The variable domain in full, with the rest retrieved from reference TRBV19 and TRBJ1-5, is DGGITQSPKYLFRKEGQNVTLSCEQNLNHDAMYWYRQDPGQGLRLIYYSQIVNDFQKGDIAEGYSVSREKKESFPLTVTSAQKNPTAFYLCASSRTRKEPQHFGDGTRLSIL.